The rows below give T cell receptor beta chains drawn from one sample of a study of CD8 T cells in Susac syndrome. TCRdb recomputed calls from the immunoSEQ multiplex PCR reads with MiXCR, one row per CDR3 protein. The repertoire has under 200,000 distinct CDR3 sequences, roughly 92% of them found once; the top ten carry more than 0.095%. Sequenced input: CD4+ T cells from PBMCs. The source of these receptors is a human donor with Susac syndrome. The CDR3 runs from the conserved cysteine through the conserved F or W. D genes are given only for firm matches. Size is omitted from some rows. Given values are once, few, many or a class for expanded clones.

>16|TRBV6-5|TRBJ1-6|NA|NA
TGTGCCAGCAGTTACTCTCCATGGTCCGGCAACTCACCCCTCCACTTT
CASSYSPWSGNSPLHF
>12|TRBV7-8|TRBJ1-5|NA|NA
TGTGCCAGCAGCCCTCCCAATCAGCCCCAGCATTTT
CASSPPNQPQHF
>15|TRBV5-6|TRBJ2-5|NA|NA
TGTGCCAGCAGCTTAATGCAGGTTGGGGGGGAGACCCAGTACTTC
CASSLMQVGGETQYF
>14|TRBV7-3|TRBJ2-4|NA|NA
TGTGCCAGCAGCCGGGCTGGCAGAGAAAACATTCAGTACTTC
CASSRAGRENIQYF
>14|TRBV20-1|TRBJ1-2|NA|NA
TGCAGTGCTAGAGATCCGAGGGGCAGCGATGGCTACACCTTC
CSARDPRGSDGYTF
>14|TRBV29-1|TRBJ1-1|NA|once
TGCAGCGCCCTCGGTCAAACACCTAACACTGAAGCTTTCTTT
CSALGQTPNTEAFF
>16|TRBV5-1|TRBJ1-5|NA|NA
TGCGCCAGCAGCTTGGGGCCGGGGCCTAGCGGTCAGCCCCAGCATTTT
CASSLGPGPSGQPQHF
>14|TRBV20-1|TRBJ2-3|NA|NA
TGCAGTGCTAGTATCGGGGCCTACACAGATACGCAGTATTTT
CSASIGAYTDTQYF
>16|TRBV7-3|TRBJ2-3|NA|NA
TGTGCCAGCAGCCCAAGAGTACGAGGCGGGGCAGATACGCAGTATTTT
CASSPRVRGGADTQYF
>15|TRBV5-6|TRBJ1-2|NA|NA
TGTGCCAGCAGCTTTATCAGGGGTCCTAACTATGGCTACACCTTC
CASSFIRGPNYGYTF
>16|TRBV25-1|TRBJ2-2|NA|NA
TGTGCCAGCAGTGACCCCGCCAGGGAGAACACCGGGGAGCTGTTTTTT
CASSDPARENTGELFF
>15|TRBV20-1|TRBJ2-3|NA|once
TGCAGTGCCCCGCTCGCGGGGGCCCCCGCAGATACGCAGTATTTT
CSAPLAGAPADTQYF
>15|TRBV19|TRBJ1-1|NA|NA
TGTGCCAGTAGTACACGGGGGGTCTCGGACACTGAAGCTTTCTTT
CASSTRGVSDTEAFF
>12|TRBV2|TRBJ1-3|NA|NA
TGTGCCAGCAGGGGTGGTAAAGGCACCATATATTTT
CASRGGKGTIYF
>11|TRBV30|TRBJ2-1|NA|once
TGTGCCTGGACCGGGGGCTATGAGCAGTTCTTC
CAWTGGYEQFF
>14|TRBV5-6|TRBJ2-7|NA|NA
TGTGCCAGCAGCTTAGGTATCTCCTACTACGAGCAGTACTTC
CASSLGISYYEQYF
>14|TRBV6-1|TRBJ1-2|TRBD1|NA
TGTGCCACTTCAACCTGGGACAGGGAACCTGGCTACACCTTC
CATSTWDREPGYTF